This TCR beta chain was profiled in a study of blood T cell repertoires in COVID-19. Study background: Whether acute or convalescent, the COVID-19 samples came from the United States, Italy and Spain. T cells, B-cell-depleted T cells, or PBMCs provided the cDNA or gDNA that served as material.

Individuals aged about 18 to 89 years were recruited from 24 US areas. Methods used by the authors: Amplified reference gene primers provided the basis for estimating nucleated cell counts. Sequencing used immunoSEQ multiplex PCR; TCRdb keeps in-frame clones, though not all of them. That table supplies the V and J calls and clone size; D and trimming were determined from the DNA. The table has approximately 330,000 clones, approximately 86% seen once. The CDR3 extends over 12 amino acids. Per germline, CDR1 SGHRS and CDR2 YFSETQ. Trimming stripped 4 bases from V and 5 bases from J, with 6 bases between.

This sequence originates from a woman aged 35 to 49 with acute COVID-19. The chain links TRBV5-1 to TRBJ2-2; D is unclear. The sample consisted of PBMCs or T cells enriched from blood (not recorded which). In nucleotides, the CDR3 is TGCGCCAGCAGCCATCCAACCGGGGAGCTGTTTTTT. Amino acid sequence: CASSHPTGELFF.